The T cell receptor (beta chain) under discussion was sequenced for a study of response to subunit inactivated influenza vaccine. TCRdb itself ran the RT-PCR reads through MiXCR, one entry per CDR3 protein. The repertoire holds 300,000 to 350,000 distinct CDR3 sequences, with about a fifth as singletons. The V end lost 0 bases, the J end lost 4 bases, and 15 bases lay between the germline ends. Germline values: CDR1 SGHDN, CDR2 FVKESK. This CDR3 has 16 amino acids. A remark on this clonotype: Its antigen is not identified.

Findings and caveats of the study: Authors suggested each seasonal flu vaccination may recruit only limited numbers of new T cells.

The sequence was collected from a man aged 50-75 years who received an inactivated influenza vaccine. Sequenced material: PBMCs from blood, taken roughly 20 months after vaccination. The V and J genes are TRBV14 and TRBJ1-2; D unclear. The DNA of the CDR3 is TGTGCCAGCAGCCAAGATTCGAGGTCTTATTCCTATGGCTACACCTTC. It translates to CASSQDSRSYSYGYTF.